This T cell receptor (beta chain) appears in the sequencing data of a study of OX40 agonist ivuxolimab in advanced cancers. Study background: Prior anti-PD-1, anti-PD-L1 or anti-CTLA-4 therapy was allowed; about 39% had some.

With baseline, cycle 4 day 1, and cycle 7 day 1 as timepoints, blood was sampled. TCRdb keeps only in-frame clones here, not all; method: immunoSEQ multiplex PCR. This table has some 80,000 clones, just under 85% appearing once. The CDR3 sequence is 16 residues long. Germline CDR1 reads MNHEY; CDR2 reads SVGAGI. The ends were cut back, 3 bases at V and 8 bases at J, with 21 bases in the middle. The sequence derives from an adult with an advanced solid tumor such as melanoma, head and neck, liver or kidney cancer. The specimen comprised CD4+ or CD8+ T cells sorted from blood, sampled in a trial of the OX40 agonist ivuxolimab. V gene TRBV6-5 combines with J gene TRBJ2-3; D is perhaps TRBD2 (6 bases). The CDR3 DNA sequence: TGTGCCAGCAGTTATAACCGTCCTTACGGGGGTGGTACGCAGTATTTT. Translated, it gives CASSYNRPYGGGTQYF.